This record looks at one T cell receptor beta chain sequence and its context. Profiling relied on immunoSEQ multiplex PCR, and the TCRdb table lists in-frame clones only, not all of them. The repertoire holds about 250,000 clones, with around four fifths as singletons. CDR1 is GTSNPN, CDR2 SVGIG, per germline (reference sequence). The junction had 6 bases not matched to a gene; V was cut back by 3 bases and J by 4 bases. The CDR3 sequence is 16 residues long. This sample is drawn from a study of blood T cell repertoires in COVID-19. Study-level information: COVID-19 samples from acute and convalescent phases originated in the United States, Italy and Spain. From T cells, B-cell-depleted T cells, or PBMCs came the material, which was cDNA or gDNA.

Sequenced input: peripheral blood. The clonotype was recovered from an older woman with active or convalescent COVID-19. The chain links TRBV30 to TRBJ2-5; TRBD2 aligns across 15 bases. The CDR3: CAWSGGLAGGLETQYF. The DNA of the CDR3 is TGTGCCTGGAGCGGCGGACTAGCGGGAGGGTTAGAGACCCAGTACTTC. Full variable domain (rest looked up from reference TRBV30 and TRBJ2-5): SQTIHQWPATLVQPVGSPLSLECTVEGTSNPNLYWYRQAAGRGLQLLFYSVGIGQISSEVPQNLSASRPQDRQFILSSKKLLLSDSGFYLCAWSGGLAGGLETQYFGPGTRLLVL.